The table lists the clone carrying this T cell receptor (beta chain) with a few counts. Its antigen is currently unknown. The sample carries other DNA sequences with the same CDR3. The data belong to a study of beta chain features in type 1 diabetes. CDR1 is SQVTM and CDR2 is ANQGSEA in the germline V gene. V lost 3 bases to trimming and J lost 4 bases, with 12 bases between them. The CDR3 covers 13 residues. Study observations and caveats: Moderately but significantly shorter TCRB CDR3s were found in Type 1 diabetes patients in all four CD4+ subsets.

The entirety of the isolated RNA underwent reverse transcription, so expressed TCRB transcripts were sequenced. The assay was immunoSEQ multiplex PCR, and TCRdb's table has in-frame clones only and misses some. This sample has over 150,000 clones, with 10% to 13% found just once. The sequence came from a man in his thirties or forties with type 1 diabetes. J is TRBJ2-5 and V is TRBV29-1; D may be TRBD1 (6 bases). Sequenced input: central memory CD4+ T cells from blood. This chain's CDR3 is CSVDRGKRETQYF. As DNA, the CDR3 is TGCAGCGTTGACAGGGGAAAGAGAGAGACCCAGTACTTC.